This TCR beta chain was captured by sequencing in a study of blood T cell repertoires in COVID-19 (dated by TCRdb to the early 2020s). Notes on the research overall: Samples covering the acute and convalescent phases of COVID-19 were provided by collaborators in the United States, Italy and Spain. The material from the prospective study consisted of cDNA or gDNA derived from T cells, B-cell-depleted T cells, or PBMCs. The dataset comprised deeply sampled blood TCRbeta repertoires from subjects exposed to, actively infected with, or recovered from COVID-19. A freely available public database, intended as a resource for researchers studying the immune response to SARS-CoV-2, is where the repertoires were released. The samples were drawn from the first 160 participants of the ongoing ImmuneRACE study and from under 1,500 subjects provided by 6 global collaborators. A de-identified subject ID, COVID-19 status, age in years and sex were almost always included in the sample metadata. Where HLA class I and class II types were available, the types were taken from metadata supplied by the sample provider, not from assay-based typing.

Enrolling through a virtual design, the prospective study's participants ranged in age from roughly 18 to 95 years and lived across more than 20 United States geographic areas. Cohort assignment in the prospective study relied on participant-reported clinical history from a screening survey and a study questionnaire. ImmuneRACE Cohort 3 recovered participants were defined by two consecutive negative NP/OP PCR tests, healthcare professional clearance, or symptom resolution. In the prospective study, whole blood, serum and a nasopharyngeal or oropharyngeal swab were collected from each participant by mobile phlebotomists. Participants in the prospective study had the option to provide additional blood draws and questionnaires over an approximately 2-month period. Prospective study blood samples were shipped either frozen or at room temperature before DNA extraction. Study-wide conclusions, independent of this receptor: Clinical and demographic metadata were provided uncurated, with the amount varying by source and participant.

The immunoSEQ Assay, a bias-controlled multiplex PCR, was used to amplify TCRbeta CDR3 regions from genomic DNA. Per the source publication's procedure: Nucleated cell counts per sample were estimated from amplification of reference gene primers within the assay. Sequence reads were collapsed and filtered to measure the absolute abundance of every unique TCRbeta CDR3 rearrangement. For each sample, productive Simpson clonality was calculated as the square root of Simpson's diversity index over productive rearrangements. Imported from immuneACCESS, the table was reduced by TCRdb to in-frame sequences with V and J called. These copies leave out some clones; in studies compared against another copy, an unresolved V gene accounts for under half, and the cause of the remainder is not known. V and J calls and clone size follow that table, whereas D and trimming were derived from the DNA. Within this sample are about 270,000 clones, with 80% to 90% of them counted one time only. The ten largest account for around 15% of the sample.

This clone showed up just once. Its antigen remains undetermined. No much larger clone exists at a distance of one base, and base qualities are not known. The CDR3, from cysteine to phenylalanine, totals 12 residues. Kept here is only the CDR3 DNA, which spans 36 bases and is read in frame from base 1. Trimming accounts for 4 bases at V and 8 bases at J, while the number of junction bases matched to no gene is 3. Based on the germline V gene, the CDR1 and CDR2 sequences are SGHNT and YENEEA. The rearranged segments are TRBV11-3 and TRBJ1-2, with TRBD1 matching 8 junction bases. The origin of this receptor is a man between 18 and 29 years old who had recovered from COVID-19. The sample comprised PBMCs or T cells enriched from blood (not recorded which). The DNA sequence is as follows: TGTGCCAGCAGCTCTTCAGGGGGCGGCTACACCTTC. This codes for CASSSSGGGYTF.